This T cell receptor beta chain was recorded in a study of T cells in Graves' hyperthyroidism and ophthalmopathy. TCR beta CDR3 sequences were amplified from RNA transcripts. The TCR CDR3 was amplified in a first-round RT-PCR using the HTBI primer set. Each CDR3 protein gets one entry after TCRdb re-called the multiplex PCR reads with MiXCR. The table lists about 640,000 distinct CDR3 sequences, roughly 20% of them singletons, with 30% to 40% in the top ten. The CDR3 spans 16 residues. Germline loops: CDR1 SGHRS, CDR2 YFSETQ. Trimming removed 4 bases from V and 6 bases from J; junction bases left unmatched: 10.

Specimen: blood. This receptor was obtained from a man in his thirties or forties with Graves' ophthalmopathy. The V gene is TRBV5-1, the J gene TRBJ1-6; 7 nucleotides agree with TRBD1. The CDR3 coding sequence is TGCGCCAGCAGCCTTACAGGGGAAGGAAGTAATTCACCCCTCCACTTT. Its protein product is CASSLTGEGSNSPLHF.